One sample yielded the 17 T cell receptor beta chains listed below, sequenced in a study of regulatory T cells in long-lasting Graves disease (dated by TCRdb to the early 2020s). Libraries were built with multiplex PCR. The reads were generated on an Illumina HiSeq 4000. CDR3 regions were amplified by Arm-PCR with iRepertoire HTBI primers to construct TCR beta libraries. TCRdb itself trimmed the public reads at Q25 with fastp, ran MiXCR and retained productive beta chains. All rows with the same CDR3 protein become a single entry with the most common DNA and genes. Across this sample there are 450,000 to 650,000 distinct CDR3 sequences, with roughly 16% seen only once. Roughly 25% of the sample is taken by the ten largest. The time point label corresponds to: newly diagnosed GD, antithyroid drugs for less than 3 months. RNA was extracted from PBMCs in TRIzol for both TCR sequencing and RNA sequencing.

The same sample was also studied in work on T cells in Graves' hyperthyroidism and ophthalmopathy.

The sample was peripheral blood mononuclear cells (PBMCs), taken at new diagnosis, from a patient treated with antithyroid drugs. These TCRs come from a woman aged 35-60 years with Graves disease. Donor details come from another sample of the same person, matched by shared clones.

The chain has TRBV10-3 and TRBJ2-7; D gene uncertain. In germline, CDR1 is ENHRY, CDR2 SYGVKD. Trimming stripped 2 bases from V and 7 bases from J, with 18 bases between. The CDR3 has 15 amino acids. DNA of the CDR3: TGTGCCATCAGTGAGGTTGAGAGTGGGCCGAGTGAGCAGTACTTC. It is translated as CAISEVESGPSEQYF.

This clonotype was detected ten times or more. The V gene is TRBV20-1, the J gene TRBJ2-1; D is perhaps TRBD2 (6 bases). V dropped 6 bases and J dropped 5 bases, with 20 bases sitting between them. The germline V gene encodes CDR1 DFQATT and CDR2 SNEGSKA (reference sequence). The CDR3 runs 15 residues. The CDR3 nucleotides read TGCAGTGCCCGCTTGGGGGGTTTTGAAAACAATGAGCAGTTCTTC. Its protein is CSARLGGFENNEQFF.

This clonotype was found many times. The gene calls are TRBV5-1 and TRBJ2-3; 9 bases fit TRBD2. V shed 6 bases, J shed 1 base, and the junction held 3 bases outside the gene matches. CDR1 and CDR2 from the germline V gene are SGHRS and YFSETQ. There are 14 residues in the CDR3. The CDR3 DNA reads TGCGCCAGCACGGAGCGGGGGGGCACAGATACGCAGTATTTT. This sequence encodes CASTERGGTDTQYF.

The V and J genes are TRBV5-6 and TRBJ1-3; maybe TRBD1 (5 bases). Germline V lookup: CDR1 SGHDT, CDR2 YYEEEE. The V and J ends lost 5 bases and 3 bases respectively, with 9 bases between them. The CDR3 contains 13 residues. CDR3 loop: CASRGVNGNTIYF. The CDR3 DNA follows: TGTGCCAGCAGAGGGGTTAATGGAAACACCATATATTTT.

This clonotype appeared many times. The CDR3 region is CASSQRLGGPETQYF. The CDR3 DNA sequence: TGTGCCAGCAGCCAAAGGCTTGGAGGTCCAGAGACCCAGTACTTC. The rearrangement links TRBV3-1 to TRBJ2-5; possibly TRBD2 for D (5 bases). The CDR3 length is 15 residues. The germline CDR1 and CDR2 sequences are LGHDT and YNNKEL (reference sequence). The V and J ends lost 2 bases and 4 bases respectively, with 14 bases between them.

This clonotype appeared many times. The V gene is TRBV20-1, the J gene TRBJ1-2; tentative D call: TRBD1 (6 bases). V lost 5 bases, J lost 5 bases, and 15 bases lay in between. The length of the CDR3 is 13 residues. CDR1 is DFQATT, CDR2 SNEGSKA, per germline (reference sequence). This CDR3 reads CSARDTLRYGYTF. DNA of the CDR3: TGCAGTGCTCGGGACACCCTTCGGTATGGCTACACCTTC.

As to this clonotype: This may arise from a read error, as a much more abundant clone is one base away. The genes are TRBV28 and TRBJ2-7; 7 bases agree with TRBD1. The germline V gene encodes CDR1 MDHEN and CDR2 SYDVKM. The CDR3 has 13 amino acids. The V gene end was trimmed by 3 bases and the J gene end by 5 bases; junction bases not matched to a gene: 4. CDR3 nucleotide sequence: TGTGCCAGCAGTTTTGGGACAGACCACGAGCAGTACTTC. Encoded protein: CASSFGTDHEQYF.

This clonotype was observed at least ten times. The gene calls are TRBV5-1 and TRBJ2-3; D is tentatively TRBD1 or TRBD2 (5 bases each). Germline lookup yields CDR1 SGHRS and CDR2 YFSETQ. This CDR3 region has 16 residues. V lost 2 bases to trimming and J lost 6 bases, with 19 bases between them. The CDR3 region is CASSFEGRIGGDTQYF. The CDR3 DNA reads TGCGCCAGCAGCTTCGAGGGGCGGATTGGAGGCGATACGCAGTATTTT.

The table lists this clonotype with many counts. The CDR3 region is CATKSSGNTIYF. CDR3 DNA: TGTGCCACCAAGAGCTCTGGAAACACCATATATTTT. The gene calls are TRBV12-3 or TRBV12-4 and TRBJ1-3; D ambiguous. CDR3 length: 12 residues. V lost 10 bases, J lost 0 bases, and 7 bases lay in between.

Many counts were recorded for this clonotype. The V gene is TRBV7-9, the J gene TRBJ1-1; D unresolved. This CDR3 spans 11 amino acids. The V and J ends lost 7 bases and 0 bases respectively, with 3 bases between them. CDR1 and CDR2 from the germline V gene are SEHNR and FQNEAQ (reference sequence). CDR3 nucleotide sequence: TGTGCCAGCACCCTGAACACTGAAGCTTTCTTT. It codes for CASTLNTEAFF.

The CDR3 is CSARPFDRNPYLGYTF. The DNA of the CDR3 is TGCAGTGCTAGACCATTTGACAGAAACCCTTATCTTGGCTACACCTTC. The chain links TRBV20-1 to TRBJ1-2; TRBD1 is a possible D gene (5 bases). The germline V gene encodes CDR1 DFQATT and CDR2 SNEGSKA (reference sequence). This CDR3 comprises 16 residues. V gave up 2 bases and J gave up 7 bases, with 23 bases separating them.

The CDR3 nucleotides are TGTGCCAGCTCACCAAAGGACAGCAATCGAAACACCATATATTTT. Amino acids: CASSPKDSNRNTIYF. The genes are TRBV11-2 and TRBJ1-3; possibly TRBD1 for D (6 bases). Trimming left V 8 bases short and J 5 bases short, with 19 bases between. CDR1 is SGHAT, CDR2 FQNNGV, per germline. The CDR3 sequence is 15 residues long.

This clonotype was recorded a few times. This chain links TRBV4-1 with TRBJ1-5, with D tentatively TRBD1 (5 bases). The CDR3 loop spans 15 amino acids. V was clipped by 4 bases and J by 0 bases, with 10 bases between them. Germline CDR1 reads MGHRA; CDR2 reads YSYEKL. CDR3 nucleotides: TGCGCCAGCAGCCTGCAGCAGGGTAGCAATCAGCCCCAGCATTTT. Its translation: CASSLQQGSNQPQHF.

The chain combines TRBV18 with TRBJ1-3; D call uncertain. This CDR3 region has 15 residues. Germline V CDR1 and CDR2: KGHSH, LQKENI. V shed 0 bases and J shed 4 bases, with 10 bases lying between them. CDR3 region: CASSPPNVGGNTIYF. The CDR3 DNA sequence: TGTGCCAGCTCACCACCCAACGTAGGAGGAAACACCATATATTTT.

The gene calls are TRBV18 and TRBJ2-6; unclear D gene. The length of the CDR3 is 15 residues. CDR1 and CDR2 from the germline V gene are KGHSH and LQKENI. The germline V and J ends were trimmed by 6 bases and 1 base, with 10 bases remaining between them. The CDR3 nucleotides are TGTGCCAGCTCCCTCTCCCAGTCTGGGGCCAACGTCCTGACTTTC. This translates into CASSLSQSGANVLTF.

This clonotype was detected ten times or more. The chain links TRBV6-1 to TRBJ1-6; D call uncertain. V lost 7 bases and J lost 8, with 15 bases in between. Germline V gene lookup returns CDR1 MNHNS and CDR2 SASEGT. The CDR3 loop spans 14 amino acids. The CDR3 DNA follows: TGTGCCAGCACCAACATGGGTTTTGATTCACCCCTCCACTTT. Translating it yields CASTNMGFDSPLHF.

Ten or more counts support this clonotype. J is TRBJ1-1 and V is TRBV20-1; unclear D gene. The CDR3 extends over 14 amino acids. Trimming took 0 bases from V and 2 from J, leaving 10 bases between them. In germline, CDR1 is DFQATT, CDR2 SNEGSKA (reference sequence). The CDR3 nucleotides are TGCAGTGCTAGAGATCCGCGGGCCAACACTGAAGCTTTCTTT. Residues: CSARDPRANTEAFF.